This TCR beta chain comes out of a study of response to subunit inactivated influenza vaccine. General study findings and limits: Each seasonal influenza vaccination, the authors suggested, recruits few new T cells.

This CDR3 spans 12 amino acids. V gave up 2 bases and J gave up 5 bases, with 7 bases separating them. Germline V gives CDR1 MNHNY, CDR2 SVGAGI (reference sequence). TCRdb independently ran MiXCR on the RT-PCR reads; one entry per CDR3 protein. This sample has some 520,000 distinct CDR3 sequences; 16% occur once, and the top ten carry 2.5% to 3.5%. This clonotype was counted at least ten times. The antigen is undetermined. The sample was CD4+ T cells sorted from PBMCs, taken around 25 months after vaccination. This chain links TRBV6-6 with TRBJ2-7, with unresolved D. The source of this sequence is a man between 50 and 70 years old who received an inactivated influenza vaccine. In DNA form, the CDR3 reads TGTGCCAGCAGTTACCGGACCGACGAGCAGTACTTC. Protein: CASSYRTDEQYF.